The 27 T cell receptor beta chains given below trace back to one sample, sequenced in a study of blood T cell repertoires in COVID-19 (dated by TCRdb to about 2020). Receptor libraries were prepared by the immunoSEQ multiplex PCR assay. The clones in this table, taken by TCRdb from immuneACCESS, are in-frame only. Not every clone is retained; where verified, under half of the shortfall comes from an unresolved V gene, and the cause of the rest is unknown. This sample lists 49,000 or so clones; 70% to 90% were detected once. In total, the top ten clones hold around 30% of the sample. Sequenced: peripheral blood. These TCRs come from a woman older than 75 with COVID-19, enrolled during active disease.

This clone was recorded once. The chain links TRBV11-3 to TRBJ2-3; 12 bases are shared with TRBD2. The CDR3 is made up of 18 amino acids. From germline, CDR1 is SGHNT and CDR2 YENEEA. Trimming cost V 4 bases and J 4 bases; bases outside gene matches: 12. The CDR3 DNA reads TGTGCCAGCAGCTCGGGGACTAGCGGGTCGGGGTTTGCAGATACGCAGTATTTT. Protein: CASSSGTSGSGFADTQYF. The full variable domain, in which reference TRBV11-3 and TRBJ2-3 provide the parts outside the CDR3, is EAGVVQSPRYKIIEKKQPVAFWCNPISGHNTLYWYLQNLGQGPELLIRYENEEAVDDSQLPKDRFSAERLKGVDSTLKIQPAELGDSAVYLCASSSGTSGSGFADTQYFGPGTRLTVL.

By share, this clone counts as medium-sized. The chain carries TRBV19 and TRBJ1-6, with D possibly matching TRBD1 (5 bases). Germline V gene lookup returns CDR1 LNHDA and CDR2 SQIVND (reference sequence). There are 14 residues in the CDR3. V was trimmed by 8 bases and J by 6 bases, leaving 14 bases between them. Here the CDR3 reads CASWLPGLNSPLHF. The CDR3 DNA reads as TGTGCCAGTTGGCTCCCGGGACTTAATTCACCCCTCCACTTT.

The chain couples TRBV2 to TRBJ1-2, with D possibly being TRBD1 (5 bases). CDR3 size: 15 residues. The V end was cut by 7 bases, the J end by 2 bases, with 17 bases between. Germline lookup yields CDR1 SNHLY and CDR2 FYNNEI. The DNA for the CDR3 is TGTGCCAGCAAGTTTCGGGGACTCACAAACTATGGCTACACCTTC. Translated, it gives CASKFRGLTNYGYTF.

This clone was picked up one time. The CDR3: CASSLDRGISNEQFF. The CDR3 DNA sequence: TGTGCCAGCAGCCTTGACAGGGGGATTAGCAATGAGCAGTTCTTC. This chain connects TRBV7-9 to TRBJ2-1, with 9 bases aligning to TRBD1. Germline V gene data show CDR1 as SEHNR and CDR2 as FQNEAQ (reference sequence). The CDR3 totals 15 residues. The V gene end was trimmed by 5 bases and the J gene end by 6 bases; junction bases not matched to a gene: 8.

V is TRBV5-8 and J is TRBJ1-4; D is undetermined. CDR1 SGHTS and CDR2 YDEGEE come from the germline V gene. The CDR3 extends over 14 amino acids. V was clipped by 2 bases and J by 3 bases, with 8 bases between them. The CDR3 spells CASSLSGPNEKLFF. The CDR3 bases are TGTGCCAGCAGCTTAAGCGGGCCTAATGAAAAACTGTTTTTT.

The rearrangement uses TRBV7-2 and TRBJ1-1, with unresolved D. Germline loops: CDR1 SGHTA, CDR2 FQGNSA. V was pared by 5 bases and J by 0 bases, with 16 bases between. The CDR3 has 16 amino acids. CDR3 coding DNA: TGTGCCAGCAGCAAGGTCGGTGCGGGGATGAACACTGAAGCTTTCTTT. This translates into CASSKVGAGMNTEAFF.

The chain recombines TRBV12-3 or TRBV12-4 with TRBJ1-4, with a tentative D call TRBD1 (6 bases). This CDR3 contains 12 residues. V lost 5 bases and J 8 bases, leaving 9 bases between the germline ends. CDR3 sequence reads: CASSLDREKLFF. In DNA form, the CDR3 reads TGTGCCAGCAGTCTCGACAGGGAAAAACTGTTTTTT.

J is TRBJ2-7 and V is TRBV5-1; D gene unclear. The germline V and J ends were trimmed by 3 bases and 4 bases, with 17 bases remaining between them. Germline V lookup: CDR1 SGHRS, CDR2 YFSETQ. The CDR3 loop spans 15 amino acids. The CDR3 nucleotides read TGCGCCAGCAGCTGGTCGGCAGGCCCTGAGTACGAGCAGTACTTC. The encoded protein is CASSWSAGPEYEQYF.

This clone was observed a single time. CDR3 sequence (DNA): TGTGCCAGCAGCTCATCTAGCGGTATAACCTACGAGCAGTACTTC. Amino acids: CASSSSSGITYEQYF. This chain joins TRBV5-6 and TRBJ2-7, with TRBD2 identical over 7 bases. The V and J ends lost 3 bases and 2 bases, in that order; junction bases with no gene match: 8. The CDR3 runs 15 residues. The germline V gene has CDR1 SGHDT and CDR2 YYEEEE.

This chain uses TRBV5-1 with TRBJ1-4; tentative D call: TRBD1 (5 bases). The CDR3 contains 16 residues. Per germline, CDR1 SGHRS and CDR2 YFSETQ. Trimming pared 4 bases from V and 0 bases from J, leaving 13 bases between. CDR3 nucleotide sequence: TGCGCCAGCAGCCGGGCAAGGGGAACAACTAATGAAAAACTGTTTTTT. This gives the protein CASSRARGTTNEKLFF. The variable domain in full, completed from reference TRBV5-1 and TRBJ1-4, reads KAGVTQTPRYLIKTRGQQVTLSCSPISGHRSVSWYQQTPGQGLQFLFEYFSETQRNKGNFPGRFSGRQFSNSRSEMNVSTLELGDSALYLCASSRARGTTNEKLFFGSGTQLSVL.

The chain uses TRBV18 and TRBJ2-3, with 10 bases matching TRBD2. The V segment lost 4 bases and the J segment 9 bases; nucleotides outside the gene matches: 19. This CDR3 is built from 18 residues. In germline, CDR1 is KGHSH, CDR2 LQKENI. CDR3 in amino acids: CASSLSLAGAPPAATQYF. Written as DNA, the CDR3 is TGTGCCAGCTCACTGTCCCTAGCGGGAGCCCCCCCTGCAGCCACGCAGTATTTT.

As DNA, the CDR3 is TGTGCCAGCAGGCGCCGGGATCCCTTCTACGAGCAGTACTTC. Its translation is CASRRRDPFYEQYF. The chain has TRBV6-5 and TRBJ2-7; a possible D gene is TRBD2 (5 bases). The CDR3 totals 14 residues. Between the trimmed V and J ends, which lost 6 bases and 3 bases, there was a span of 15 bases. Germline CDR1 reads MNHEY; CDR2 reads SVGAGI.

The chain has TRBV7-9 and TRBJ2-3; TRBD2 matches 8 bases. The V gene end was trimmed by 3 bases and the J gene end by 4 bases; junction bases not matched to a gene: 0. Germline-derived CDR1 and CDR2 are SEHNR and FQNEAQ (reference sequence). This CDR3 is 13 amino acids long. The CDR3 here is CASSFGGADTQYF. The CDR3 DNA sequence: TGTGCCAGCAGCTTCGGGGGGGCAGATACGCAGTATTTT.

This clone showed up just a few times. J is TRBJ1-2 and V is TRBV6-2 or TRBV6-3; D might be TRBD1 (5 bases). This CDR3 has 14 amino acids. CDR1 and CDR2 (germline): MNHEY, SVGEGT. Between the trimmed V and J ends, which lost 7 bases and 3 bases, there was a span of 15 bases. CDR3 amino acids: CASTPDSLHYGYTF. CDR3 nucleotide sequence: TGTGCCAGCACCCCTGACAGCTTACACTATGGCTACACCTTC.

The chain links TRBV5-4 to TRBJ2-5; 9 nucleotides agree with TRBD2. The CDR3 is made up of 12 amino acids. J gave up 13 bases and V 0 bases, and 4 bases lay outside the gene matches. Germline V gene lookup returns CDR1 SGHNT and CDR2 YYREEE (reference sequence). CDR3 in DNA: TGTGCCAGCAGCTTGGGCCTAGCGGGACCGTACTTC. Protein product: CASSLGLAGPYF.

This chain connects TRBV6-4 to TRBJ1-1; D is perhaps TRBD1 (6 bases). Germline lookup yields CDR1 MRHNA and CDR2 SNTAGT. The V and J ends lost 8 bases and 1 base respectively, with 11 bases between them. The CDR3 is made up of 13 amino acids. This CDR3 is CASARQENTEAFF. DNA for the CDR3: TGTGCCAGCGCGAGACAGGAGAACACTGAAGCTTTCTTT.

As for this clone: A junction boundary mismatches the germline segment, possibly from a read error. V is TRBV7-2 and J is TRBJ2-7; 10 bases are shared with TRBD2. The CDR3 length is 13 residues. Germline-derived CDR1 and CDR2 are SGHTA and FQGNSA. CDR3 in amino acids: CASSLAPSSGSYF. CDR3 DNA: TGTGCCAGCAGCTTAGCTCCCTCTAGCGGGAGTTATTTC.

The rearrangement uses TRBV5-6 and TRBJ2-7; D gene uncertain. Per the germline V gene, CDR1 is SGHDT and CDR2 is YYEEEE. Deletions cut 2 bases from V and 4 bases from J, with 13 bases between. The CDR3 spans 14 residues. The CDR3 region is CASSFRGPSYEQYF. The CDR3 DNA is TGTGCCAGCAGCTTCCGTGGGCCTTCGTACGAGCAGTACTTC.

This rearrangement joins TRBV11-2 to TRBJ1-4; 11 nucleotides align to TRBD1. With 5 bases clipped from V and 7 bases from J, the junction kept 12 bases outside the gene matches. CDR1 and CDR2 from the germline V gene are SGHAT and FQNNGV. The CDR3 extends over 17 amino acids. The chain's CDR3 is CASSPRTGGELSEKLFF. CDR3 bases: TGTGCCAGCAGCCCCCGGACAGGGGGCGAGCTAAGTGAAAAACTGTTTTTT.

The chain carries TRBV5-1 and TRBJ2-7; 14 bases match TRBD2. CDR1 and CDR2 (germline): SGHRS, YFSETQ. The CDR3 has 14 residues. V was pared by 3 bases and J by 7 bases, with 3 bases of the junction left unmatched. The CDR3 spells CASSSGLAGVEQYF. The CDR3, as DNA: TGCGCCAGCAGCTCGGGACTAGCGGGGGTTGAGCAGTACTTC. Looking up the rest from reference TRBV5-1 and TRBJ2-7 gives the full variable domain: KAGVTQTPRYLIKTRGQQVTLSCSPISGHRSVSWYQQTPGQGLQFLFEYFSETQRNKGNFPGRFSGRQFSNSRSEMNVSTLELGDSALYLCASSSGLAGVEQYFGPGTRLTVT.

The genes are TRBV7-3 and TRBJ2-5; no clear D gene. The CDR3 is 13 amino acids. Deletions cut 5 bases from V and 3 bases from J, with 10 bases between. Germline V gene sequence: CDR1 SGHTA, CDR2 FQGTGA. CDR3 bases: TGTGCCAGCAGCACAGACGGTAAAGAGACCCAGTACTTC. This encodes CASSTDGKETQYF.

The chain employs TRBV24-1 and TRBJ2-3; 12 bases fit TRBD2. The CDR3 runs 15 residues. With V trimmed by 4 bases and J by 6 bases, 4 bases remained unmatched. CDR1 and CDR2 (germline): KGHDR, SFDVKD. The DNA for the CDR3 is TGTGCCACCAGTGACCGACTAGCGGGAGAGGATACGCAGTATTTT. It yields the protein CATSDRLAGEDTQYF.

This chain connects TRBV18 to TRBJ2-7; TRBD1 aligns across 10 bases. Germline V gene lookup returns CDR1 KGHSH and CDR2 LQKENI. The CDR3 loop spans 13 amino acids. Losses at the gene ends were 9 bases for V and 5 bases for J; bases not matched to a gene: 7. CDR3 amino acids: CASLRDRGDEQYF. The DNA of the CDR3 is TGTGCCAGTCTTCGGGACAGGGGCGACGAGCAGTACTTC.

The chain uses TRBV5-1 and TRBJ2-7; tentative D call: TRBD1 (6 bases). Per germline, CDR1 SGHRS and CDR2 YFSETQ. The CDR3 totals 14 residues. Trimming left V 0 bases short and J 1 base short, with 8 bases between. The CDR3 DNA sequence: TGCGCCAGCAGCTTGGACAGGGTTTCCTACGAGCAGTACTTC. Translating gives CASSLDRVSYEQYF. Supplemented by reference TRBV5-1 and TRBJ2-7, the full variable domain reads KAGVTQTPRYLIKTRGQQVTLSCSPISGHRSVSWYQQTPGQGLQFLFEYFSETQRNKGNFPGRFSGRQFSNSRSEMNVSTLELGDSALYLCASSLDRVSYEQYFGPGTRLTVT.

The chain carries TRBV29-1 and TRBJ1-2, with TRBD1 matching 9 bases. V trimming: 6 bases; J trimming: 3 bases; junction bases outside the gene matches: 5. Germline assignment: CDR1 SQVTM and CDR2 ANQGSEA. CDR3 size: 13 residues. The CDR3 loop reads CSVGQGRDYGYTF. Written as DNA, the CDR3 is TGCAGCGTGGGACAGGGTAGGGACTATGGCTACACCTTC.

This chain connects TRBV12-3 or TRBV12-4 to TRBJ2-1; no firm D call. CDR3 length: 12 amino acids. Trimming took 7 bases from V and 2 from J, leaving 6 bases between them. The CDR3 nucleotides read TGTGCCAGCAACGCGGCCTACAATGAGCAGTTCTTC. Translated, it gives CASNAAYNEQFF.

This chain links TRBV7-8 with TRBJ1-3, with D uncertain. The CDR3 loop spans 14 amino acids. V was clipped by 8 bases and J by 0 bases, with 11 bases between them. CDR1 is SGHVS and CDR2 is FQNEAQ in the germline V gene. CDR3 nucleotides: TGTGCCAGCCGGAGTGCGATCTCTGGAAACACCATATATTTT. Amino acids: CASRSAISGNTIYF. The full variable domain, rest sourced from reference TRBV7-8 and TRBJ1-3, is GAGVSQSPRYKVAKRGQDVALRCDPISGHVSLFWYQQALGQGPEFLTYFQNEAQLDKSGLPSDRFFAERPEGSVSTLKIQRTQQEDSAVYLCASRSAISGNTIYFGEGSWLTVV.